A single sample is the source of the 20 T cell receptor beta chains below, sequenced in a study of identical twins. TCRdb fed the 5' RACE reads into MiXCR, producing one record per CDR3 protein. The table lists about 570,000 distinct CDR3 sequences, 9.6% of them singletons. Another study also made use of these data, one on yellow fever vaccine responses in identical twins.

Sequencing was performed on PBMCs. The origin of the receptors is a woman between 18 and 29 years old in good health.

This clonotype occurred many times. The chain uses TRBV25-1 and TRBJ2-2; no reliable D call. Trimming removed 10 bases at V and 5 bases at J, with 8 bases between. CDR3 length: 11 residues. The germline V gene encodes CDR1 MGHDK and CDR2 SYGVNS. CDR3 bases: TGTGCCACTTCCTCTACCGGGGAGCTGTTTTTT. It translates to CATSSTGELFF.

This clonotype showed up just a few times. J is TRBJ2-1 and V is TRBV12-3 or TRBV12-4; TRBD2 aligns across 10 bases. The CDR3 contains 16 residues. With V trimmed by 4 bases and J by 10 bases, 13 bases remained unmatched. The chain's CDR3 is CASSSLASGGGGEQFF. In DNA, the CDR3 is TGTGCCAGCAGTTCTCTAGCTAGCGGGGGCGGCGGGGAGCAGTTCTTC.

The chain couples TRBV15 to TRBJ2-1; 9 bases match TRBD1. J was trimmed by 6 bases and V by 4 bases; bases with no gene match: 7. The CDR3 is 15 amino acids. Germline V gene sequence: CDR1 LNHNV, CDR2 YYDKDF (reference sequence). The CDR3 spells CATSIGRTGVNEQFF. The CDR3 nucleotides are TGTGCCACCAGCATAGGCCGGACAGGGGTCAATGAGCAGTTCTTC.

The chain combines TRBV7-9 with TRBJ1-1; no clear D. CDR1 is SEHNR, CDR2 FQNEAQ, per germline (reference sequence). With 5 bases removed from V and 7 bases from J, the gap between germline ends came to 11 bases. This CDR3 has 12 amino acids. CDR3 coding DNA: TGTGCCAGCAGCCCGAATATGGGTGAAGCTTTCTTT. As protein: CASSPNMGEAFF.

The chain is built from TRBV5-6 and TRBJ2-2; D gene uncertain. This CDR3 is 14 amino acids long. Trimming cost V 3 bases and J 4 bases, with 10 bases left between them. Germline CDR1 SGHDT, CDR2 YYEEEE. CDR3 in DNA: TGTGCCAGCAGCTACACCGAGGTCACCGGGGAGCTGTTTTTT. Its translation: CASSYTEVTGELFF.

This clonotype was counted between two and nine times. The chain has TRBV7-9 and TRBJ2-4; 9 bases match TRBD1. Germline values: CDR1 SEHNR, CDR2 FQNEAQ (reference sequence). The CDR3 totals 14 residues. J lost 8 bases, V lost 3 bases, and 5 bases had no gene match. The CDR3 sequence is CASSFVTGGDIQYF. The CDR3, as DNA: TGTGCCAGCAGCTTTGTGACAGGGGGGGACATTCAGTACTTC.

There are a few counts of this clonotype. The chain combines TRBV28 with TRBJ2-7; 10 bases map to TRBD1. J gave up 4 bases and V 1 base, and 4 bases lay outside the gene matches. This CDR3 is built from 15 residues. Germline-derived CDR1 and CDR2 are MDHEN and SYDVKM. The CDR3 loop reads CASSLLDRGNYEQYF. Written as DNA, the CDR3 is TGTGCCAGCAGTTTATTGGACAGGGGGAATTACGAGCAGTACTTC. Complete variable domain (other parts from reference TRBV28 and TRBJ2-7): DVKVTQSSRYLVKRTGEKVFLECVQDMDHENMFWYRQDPGLGLRLIYFSYDVKMKEKGDIPEGYSVSREKKERFSLILESASTNQTSMYLCASSLLDRGNYEQYFGPGTRLTVT.

This clonotype was counted many times. The genes are TRBV15 and TRBJ2-3; TRBD2 aligns across 8 bases. Germline CDR1 reads LNHNV; CDR2 reads YYDKDF (reference sequence). The V gene end was trimmed by 2 bases and the J gene end by 4 bases; junction bases not matched to a gene: 8. There are 16 residues in the CDR3. The CDR3 loop reads CATSRLGSGSADTQYF. The CDR3 coding sequence is TGTGCCACCAGCAGACTCGGAAGCGGGAGCGCAGATACGCAGTATTTT.

The chain recombines TRBV18 with TRBJ2-7, with D perhaps TRBD2 (6 bases). Germline V gene sequence: CDR1 KGHSH, CDR2 LQKENI. Trimming cost V 3 bases and J 3 bases, with 15 bases left between them. The CDR3 spans 15 residues. CDR3 nucleotides: TGTGCCAGCTCACCGGGGCGGGGAGGTCTCTACGAGCAGTACTTC. Translated, it gives CASSPGRGGLYEQYF. Variable domain in full (rest from reference TRBV18 and TRBJ2-7): NAGVMQNPRHLVRRRGQEARLRCSPMKGHSHVYWYRQLPEEGLKFMVYLQKENIIDESGMPKERFSAEFPKEGPSILRIQQVVRGDSAAYFCASSPGRGGLYEQYFGPGTRLTVT.

This clonotype was recorded many times. The chain combines TRBV29-1 with TRBJ2-5; D is possibly TRBD1 (5 bases). Germline CDR1 reads SQVTM; CDR2 reads ANQGSEA. The CDR3 sequence is 12 residues long. With 6 bases removed from V and 4 bases from J, the gap between germline ends came to 12 bases. The CDR3 sequence is CSVRARGETQYF. The CDR3 DNA follows: TGCAGCGTCAGGGCTCGCGGAGAGACCCAGTACTTC.

The table lists this clonotype with many counts. The rearrangement joins TRBV5-1 to TRBJ2-1; D might be TRBD1 (6 bases). The V end lost 3 bases, the J end lost 1 base, and 23 bases lay between the germline ends. This CDR3 contains 19 residues. From germline, CDR1 is SGHRS and CDR2 YFSETQ. CDR3 region: CASSSSAGVGLESYNEQFF. The DNA of the CDR3 is TGCGCCAGCAGCTCAAGCGCAGGGGTCGGTTTGGAGTCCTACAATGAGCAGTTCTTC.

This clonotype was observed a handful of times. This chain links TRBV2 with TRBJ1-1; D remains unclear. The germline CDR1 and CDR2 sequences are SNHLY and FYNNEI. Trimming shortened V by 5 bases and J by 7 bases, and 11 bases separated the two germline ends. This CDR3 region has 12 residues. The CDR3 nucleotides are TGTGCCAGCAGTACGGACGCGTATGAAGCTTTCTTT. This gives the protein CASSTDAYEAFF.

The chain carries TRBV7-2 and TRBJ1-2; possible D gene TRBD1, 5 bases. Trimming took off 4 bases at V and 4 bases at J, with 13 bases between the two ends. This CDR3 is 14 amino acids long. Germline V gene sequence: CDR1 SGHTA, CDR2 FQGNSA. CDR3 in DNA: TGTGCCAGCAGCTCCAGGACAAGCTTCTATGGCTACACCTTC. This encodes CASSSRTSFYGYTF.

This clonotype was observed at least ten times. The gene calls are TRBV6-1 and TRBJ2-3; no firm D call. V was clipped by 2 bases and J by 4 bases, with 4 bases between them. CDR1 and CDR2 (germline): MNHNS, SASEGT. This CDR3 has 12 amino acids. The DNA of the CDR3 is TGTGCCAGCAGTGAAAGCCCAGATACGCAGTATTTT. This codes for CASSESPDTQYF.

Only a few counts were recorded for this clonotype. The rearrangement joins TRBV20-1 to TRBJ2-3; 13 bases fit TRBD2. Germline assignment: CDR1 DFQATT and CDR2 SNEGSKA (reference sequence). The junction had 4 bases not matched to a gene; V was cut back by 3 bases and J by 4 bases. This CDR3 comprises 15 residues. CDR3 sequence (DNA): TGCAGTGCTAGTAGCGGACTAGCGGGAGCAGATACGCAGTATTTT. It specifies CSASSGLAGADTQYF.

V is TRBV6-5 and J is TRBJ1-2; 9 positions agree with TRBD1. Per germline, CDR1 MNHEY and CDR2 SVGAGI. This CDR3 contains 15 residues. Trimming at V came to 2 bases and at J to 8 bases, leaving 9 bases not matched to a gene. The CDR3 region is CASSYTPRQGGGYTF. The CDR3, as DNA: TGTGCCAGCAGTTACACCCCCAGACAGGGGGGGGGCTACACCTTC.

This clonotype appeared a few times. J is TRBJ2-5 and V is TRBV12-3 or TRBV12-4; 9 nucleotides align to TRBD2. CDR3 length equals 15 residues. J gave up 0 bases and V 5 bases, and 4 bases lay outside the gene matches. The DNA of the CDR3 is TGTGCCAGCAGTCGCCCTAGCGGGAACCAAGAGACCCAGTACTTC. It encodes CASSRPSGNQETQYF.

This clonotype was observed a few times. The chain uses TRBV29-1 and TRBJ2-7; TRBD2 might be the D (6 bases). The ends were cut back, 3 bases at V and 3 bases at J, with 15 bases in the middle. CDR1 is SQVTM and CDR2 is ANQGSEA in the germline V gene. The CDR3 is 14 amino acids. The CDR3 protein is CSVEGSGGFYEQYF. As DNA, the CDR3 is TGCAGCGTTGAGGGTAGCGGAGGCTTCTACGAGCAGTACTTC.

The sample holds many counts of this clonotype. The chain couples TRBV25-1 to TRBJ1-6, with 7 nucleotides matching TRBD1. The CDR3 sequence is 15 residues long. Germline V gene lookup returns CDR1 MGHDK and CDR2 SYGVNS. Unmatched junction bases numbered 6, after V lost 4 bases and J lost 6 bases. The CDR3 reads CASSVQTGRNSPLHF. The CDR3 DNA reads TGTGCCAGCAGTGTGCAGACAGGGCGTAATTCACCCCTCCACTTT.

The chain joins TRBV20-1 to TRBJ2-5; D is unresolved. CDR3 length: 11 residues. Between the trimmed V and J ends, which lost 0 bases and 5 bases, there was a span of 4 bases. CDR1 and CDR2 (germline): DFQATT, SNEGSKA (reference sequence). In DNA, the CDR3 is TGCAGTGCTAGAGACGGGGAGACCCAGTACTTC. Protein sequence: CSARDGETQYF.